These 23 T cell receptor beta chains were all obtained from the same sample, sequenced in a study of blood T cell repertoires in COVID-19. Produced via immunoSEQ multiplex PCR; TCRdb's table is partial and in-frame only. The repertoire holds roughly 250,000 clones, with over 75% as singletons. The sample consisted of PBMCs or T cells enriched from blood (not recorded which). The receptor set was obtained from a woman aged 25 to 45 who had recovered from COVID-19.

The table lists this clone with a count of one. This rearrangement joins TRBV5-1 to TRBJ1-2; D is unresolved. Germline values: CDR1 SGHRS, CDR2 YFSETQ. This CDR3 region has 13 residues. Trimming took off 9 bases at V and 4 bases at J, with 16 bases between the two ends. The chain's CDR3 is CATTTEPLYGYTF. The CDR3 region has the DNA TGCGCCACCACGACGGAGCCTCTCTATGGCTACACCTTC.

V usage is TRBV5-4 and J usage is TRBJ2-3, with 8 bases matching TRBD1. Losses at the gene ends were 3 bases for V and 0 bases for J; bases not matched to a gene: 6. The CDR3 runs to 16 residues. Germline V gene sequence: CDR1 SGHNT, CDR2 YYREEE (reference sequence). CDR3 loop: CASSSGTGSSTDTQYF. The CDR3 DNA is TGTGCCAGCAGCTCCGGGACAGGCTCTAGCACAGATACGCAGTATTTT.

V gene TRBV30 combines with J gene TRBJ2-7; 8 bases agree with TRBD1. The germline V gene encodes CDR1 GTSNPN and CDR2 SVGIG (reference sequence). The CDR3 has 14 residues. After removal of 3 bases from V and 0 bases from J, the junction contained 4 bases not matched to a gene. As DNA, the CDR3 is TGTGCCTGGAGGAGACAGGGGAGCTCCTACGAGCAGTACTTC. It translates to CAWRRQGSSYEQYF.

The V call is TRBV27, the J call TRBJ2-1, with D maybe TRBD2 (6 bases). The CDR3 totals 15 residues. The V end was cut by 0 bases, the J end by 6 bases, with 12 bases between. Looked up from germline, CDR1 is MNHEY and CDR2 is SMNVEV (reference sequence). The CDR3 nucleotides read TGTGCCAGCAGTTTATCTGGGTGGGGGGTCAATGAGCAGTTCTTC. Translation gives CASSLSGWGVNEQFF.

This sequence joins TRBV5-6 and TRBJ1-6; no firm D call. Germline-derived CDR1 and CDR2 are SGHDT and YYEEEE. V was pared by 1 base and J by 6 bases, with 11 bases between. This CDR3 is built from 15 residues. CDR3 sequence (DNA): TGTGCCAGCAGCTTGTCCGGGGTAGGTAATTCACCCCTCCACTTT. Protein sequence: CASSLSGVGNSPLHF.

The genes are TRBV6-5 and TRBJ1-2; D may be TRBD1 (5 bases). V dropped 2 bases and J dropped 0 bases, with 10 bases sitting between them. The CDR3 has 15 residues. Germline-derived CDR1 and CDR2 are MNHEY and SVGAGI. CDR3 in amino acids: CASSYRGSSNYGYTF. Written as DNA, the CDR3 is TGTGCCAGCAGTTACAGGGGTTCTTCTAACTATGGCTACACCTTC.

V and J are TRBV28 and TRBJ1-4; no reliable D call. The germline V gene encodes CDR1 MDHEN and CDR2 SYDVKM. This CDR3 comprises 14 residues. The ends were cut back, 5 bases at V and 6 bases at J, with 13 bases in the middle. The CDR3 region has the DNA TGTGCCAGCAGTGACTACGGGGAGGATGAAAAACTGTTTTTT. Its translation is CASSDYGEDEKLFF.

This clone was counted between two and nine times. The V gene is TRBV5-5, the J gene TRBJ2-7, with 8 bases that match TRBD1. Germline values: CDR1 SGHKS, CDR2 YYEKEE (reference sequence). The CDR3 contains 16 residues. The junction had 7 bases not matched to a gene; V was cut back by 0 bases and J by 2 bases. The CDR3: CASSLEDRVLPYEQYF. The CDR3 nucleotides read TGTGCCAGCAGCTTGGAGGACAGGGTGTTACCCTACGAGCAGTACTTC.

The CDR3 is CASSSGDRGHGYTF. In nucleotides, the CDR3 is TGTGCCAGCAGTTCGGGAGACAGGGGGCATGGCTACACCTTC. J is TRBJ1-2 and V is TRBV28; TRBD1 matches at 10 bases. The length of the CDR3 is 14 residues. Trimming took 4 bases from V and 6 from J; bases not matched to a gene: 5. Germline CDR1 MDHEN, CDR2 SYDVKM.

V usage is TRBV24-1 and J usage is TRBJ2-7; D is uncertain. Trimming left V 6 bases short and J 7 bases short, with 12 bases between. Germline loops: CDR1 KGHDR, CDR2 SFDVKD. The CDR3 runs 12 residues. CDR3 sequence (DNA): TGTGCCACCAGTTCTGAGGTCGGGGAGCAGTACTTC. Protein product: CATSSEVGEQYF.

This CDR3 reads CASSQNRENTEAFF. Written as DNA, the CDR3 is TGTGCCAGCAGCCAAAATCGGGAGAACACTGAAGCTTTCTTT. This chain joins TRBV7-6 and TRBJ1-1; D gene ambiguous. V lost 5 bases and J 1 base, leaving 11 bases between the germline ends. This CDR3 contains 14 residues. Germline V CDR1 and CDR2: SGHVS, FNYEAQ.

This clone was counted between two and nine times. The rearrangement uses TRBV6-1 and TRBJ2-3; 8 bases map to TRBD2. The ends lost 1 base at V and 4 bases at J; junction bases unmatched: 7. Germline assignment: CDR1 MNHNS and CDR2 SASEGT. The CDR3 runs to 16 residues. The CDR3 reads CASSEVRGGASDTQYF. The CDR3 bases are TGTGCCAGCAGTGAAGTTCGGGGGGGTGCGTCAGATACGCAGTATTTT.

The genes are TRBV24-1 and TRBJ1-2; a possible D gene is TRBD1 (6 bases). The germline gives CDR1 KGHDR, CDR2 SFDVKD. Trimming shortened V by 4 bases and J by 5 bases, and 13 bases separated the two germline ends. CDR3 length: 14 residues. The CDR3 DNA reads as TGTGCCACCAGTGAACGAGGACAGCTTTATGGCTACACCTTC. This sequence encodes CATSERGQLYGYTF.

V gene TRBV18 combines with J gene TRBJ2-2; possible D gene TRBD2, 5 bases. Germline CDR1 is KGHSH and CDR2 is LQKENI. This CDR3 is 15 amino acids long. V shed 2 bases and J shed 7 bases, with 14 bases lying between them. The CDR3 DNA reads TGTGCCAGCTCACCAAACCCTCGAGGGTACGGGGAGCTGTTTTTT. This encodes CASSPNPRGYGELFF. The complete variable domain, with remaining parts taken from reference TRBV18 and TRBJ2-2, reads NAGVMQNPRHLVRRRGQEARLRCSPMKGHSHVYWYRQLPEEGLKFMVYLQKENIIDESGMPKERFSAEFPKEGPSILRIQQVVRGDSAAYFCASSPNPRGYGELFFGEGSRLTVL.

The chain combines TRBV11-2 with TRBJ1-5, with TRBD1 matching 11 bases. Germline CDR1 and CDR2: SGHAT and FQNNGV. The CDR3 totals 15 residues. Unmatched junction bases numbered 2, after V lost 4 bases and J lost 3 bases. CDR3 protein: CASSWGQGDNQPQHF. The DNA for the CDR3 is TGTGCCAGCAGCTGGGGACAGGGGGACAATCAGCCCCAGCATTTT.

The chain recombines TRBV27 with TRBJ1-4, with a weak D call TRBD1 (6 bases). Per germline, CDR1 MNHEY and CDR2 SMNVEV (reference sequence). The V end lost 5 bases, the J end lost 0 bases, and 7 bases lay between the germline ends. The CDR3 sequence is 14 residues long. The CDR3 sequence is CASSRTATNEKLFF. DNA for the CDR3: TGTGCCAGCAGTCGGACAGCAACTAATGAAAAACTGTTTTTT.

This clone showed up just a few times. This chain connects TRBV11-2 to TRBJ1-1, with D possibly being TRBD1 (5 bases). The CDR3 consists of 14 residues. Germline-derived CDR1 and CDR2 are SGHAT and FQNNGV. V was pared by 5 bases and J by 4 bases, with 14 bases between. CDR3 DNA sequence: TGTGCCAGCAGCCCCATTGGGGGGACCACTGAAGCTTTCTTT. It translates to CASSPIGGTTEAFF.

The chain combines TRBV7-2 with TRBJ1-2; D ambiguous. CDR1 and CDR2 from the germline V gene are SGHTA and FQGNSA. There are 14 residues in the CDR3. Deletions cut 1 base from V and 2 bases from J, with 8 bases between. The CDR3 nucleotides are TGTGCCAGCAGCTTAGAGCGGGTAAACTATGGCTACACCTTC. Protein sequence: CASSLERVNYGYTF. Full variable domain (remainder filled in from reference TRBV7-2 and TRBJ1-2): GAGVSQSPSNKVTEKGKDVELRCDPISGHTALYWYRQSLGQGLEFLIYFQGNSAPDKSGLPSDRFSAERTGGSVSTLTIQRTQQEDSAVYLCASSLERVNYGYTFGSGTRLTVV.

The chain has TRBV4-1 and TRBJ2-1; 7 nucleotides agree with TRBD1. J lost 0 bases, V lost 0 bases, and 5 bases had no gene match. This CDR3 spans 17 amino acids. Per germline, CDR1 MGHRA and CDR2 YSYEKL. As DNA, the CDR3 is TGCGCCAGCAGCCAAGAGGGACAGACCCTCTCCTACAATGAGCAGTTCTTC. Translation: CASSQEGQTLSYNEQFF.

This sequence joins TRBV5-8 and TRBJ1-2, with TRBD1 as a possible D gene (5 bases). The V end was cut by 6 bases, the J end by 7 bases, with 16 bases between. The CDR3 loop spans 13 amino acids. The germline CDR1 and CDR2 sequences are SGHTS and YDEGEE. The CDR3 sequence: CASNGWGGVGYTF. CDR3 nucleotide sequence: TGTGCCAGCAACGGGTGGGGCGGGGTTGGCTACACCTTC.

This chain's CDR3 is CATSGLQGATETQYF. For the CDR3, the DNA is TGTGCCACCAGCGGACTCCAGGGGGCGACCGAGACCCAGTACTTC. The V and J genes are TRBV24-1 and TRBJ2-5; 8 nucleotides agree with TRBD1. Germline trimming cut 7 bases from V and 5 bases from J; bases unmatched to any gene: 11. The CDR3 length is 15 residues. Germline lookup yields CDR1 KGHDR and CDR2 SFDVKD.

This chain joins TRBV2 and TRBJ1-1; D may be TRBD1 (6 bases). Between the trimmed V and J ends, which lost 5 bases and 1 base, there was a span of 11 bases. The V gene's germline CDR1 is SNHLY and CDR2 FYNNEI. This CDR3 is 14 amino acids long. CDR3 residues: CASSYLQGNTEAFF. As DNA, the CDR3 is TGTGCCAGCAGTTATTTACAGGGGAACACTGAAGCTTTCTTT.

The chain recombines TRBV6-5 with TRBJ1-1; TRBD1 aligns across 8 bases. Germline V gene data show CDR1 as MNHEY and CDR2 as SVGAGI. The CDR3 has 13 amino acids. Trimming at V came to 6 bases and at J to 8 bases, leaving 8 bases not matched to a gene. CDR3 in DNA: TGTGCCAGCAGCCCGGACAGGGCGGGAGAAGCTTTCTTT. This codes for CASSPDRAGEAFF.